This T cell receptor (beta chain) was obtained from a study of OX40 agonist ivuxolimab in advanced cancers. Per germline, CDR1 SGHNT and CDR2 YYREEE (reference sequence). CDR3 length: 16 residues. J was trimmed by 3 bases and V by 4 bases; bases with no gene match: 6. Findings of the study overall: More expanded clones were found, on average, in CD8+ than in CD4+ T cells.

Profiling relied on immunoSEQ multiplex PCR, and the TCRdb table lists in-frame clones only, not all of them. The table shows 75,000 to 100,000 clones, with approximately 83% occurring only once. This clone was counted a single time. The antigen remains unidentified. The receptor's source is an adult with an advanced solid tumor such as melanoma, head and neck, liver or kidney cancer. The chain joins TRBV5-4 to TRBJ2-1, with 11 bases lining up with TRBD2. This specimen consisted of CD4+ or CD8+ T cells sorted from blood, obtained in a trial of the OX40 agonist ivuxolimab. CDR3 protein: CASSPVAGGNYNEQFF. CDR3 nucleotides: TGTGCCAGCAGCCCCGTAGCGGGAGGGAACTACAATGAGCAGTTCTTC.